One sample yielded the 19 T cell receptor beta chains listed below, sequenced in a study of response to subunit inactivated influenza vaccine. Using its own MiXCR run on the RT-PCR reads, TCRdb lists one record per CDR3 protein. Found here are around 190,000 distinct CDR3 sequences, approximately 15% of them singletons; the top ten hold about 25%. The specimen was CD8+ T cells sorted from PBMCs, collected more than 4 days after vaccination. The receptors were gathered from a man aged 50 to 60 who received an inactivated influenza vaccine.

The gene calls are TRBV27 and TRBJ2-1; D remains unclear. This CDR3 has 15 amino acids. V lost 0 bases and J 4 bases, leaving 10 bases between the germline ends. The germline V gene has CDR1 MNHEY and CDR2 SMNVEV (reference sequence). The DNA for the CDR3 is TGTGCCAGCAGTTTATCCCCGAACACATACAATGAGCAGTTCTTC. Encoded protein: CASSLSPNTYNEQFF.

The chain has TRBV6-1 and TRBJ2-1; D not certain. The CDR3 totals 13 residues. Trimming cost V 4 bases and J 2 bases, with 6 bases left between them. CDR1 is MNHNS, CDR2 SASEGT, per germline. The DNA of the CDR3 is TGTGCCAGCAGTGTTACACCCTACAATGAGCAGTTCTTC. Its protein is CASSVTPYNEQFF.

The rearrangement joins TRBV11-2 to TRBJ2-5; 16 bases fit TRBD2. Trimming cost V 4 bases and J 5 bases; bases outside gene matches: 4. The CDR3 runs 16 residues. Germline V gene data show CDR1 as SGHAT and CDR2 as FQNNGV. The CDR3 sequence: CASSYPGLAGGETQYF. CDR3 sequence (DNA): TGTGCCAGCAGCTACCCGGGACTAGCGGGAGGGGAGACCCAGTACTTC. The full variable domain, completed using reference TRBV11-2 and TRBJ2-5, is EAGVAQSPRYKIIEKRQSVAFWCNPISGHATLYWYQQILGQGPKLLIQFQNNGVVDDSQLPKDRFSAERLKGVDSTLKIQPAKLEDSAVYLCASSYPGLAGGETQYFGPGTRLLVL.

V is TRBV4-1 and J is TRBJ2-7, with D maybe TRBD1 (6 bases). The CDR3 runs to 18 residues. V gave up 0 bases and J gave up 0 bases, with 18 bases separating them. Germline loops: CDR1 MGHRA, CDR2 YSYEKL. The chain's CDR3 is CASSQEVRGFPYSYEQYF. The CDR3 DNA follows: TGCGCCAGCAGCCAAGAAGTCAGGGGATTTCCTTACTCCTACGAGCAGTACTTC.

In its sample, this clonotype was seen a few times. The gene calls are TRBV20-1 and TRBJ1-2, with D unresolved. Germline CDR1 and CDR2: DFQATT and SNEGSKA (reference sequence). Trimming left V 0 bases short and J 2 bases short, with 13 bases between. This CDR3 has 15 amino acids. The CDR3 sequence: CSARDLKMGNYGYTF. CDR3 coding DNA: TGCAGTGCTAGAGATCTCAAAATGGGAAACTATGGCTACACCTTC.

This clonotype turned up a few times. The rearrangement links TRBV6-4 to TRBJ2-2; maybe TRBD2 (5 bases). This CDR3 is built from 15 residues. Germline lookup yields CDR1 MRHNA and CDR2 SNTAGT. The V gene lost 0 bases and the J gene lost 4 bases, with 9 bases spanning the gap. CDR3 coding DNA: TGTGCCAGCAGTGACTCATATCGGGGCACCGGGGAGCTGTTTTTT. This gives the protein CASSDSYRGTGELFF.

The V and J genes are TRBV20-1 and TRBJ2-5; no clear D gene. This CDR3 spans 10 amino acids. V gave up 4 bases and J gave up 4 bases, with 4 bases separating them. CDR1 is DFQATT, CDR2 SNEGSKA, per germline (reference sequence). The CDR3 here is CSAIRETQYF. The CDR3 coding sequence is TGCAGTGCTATCAGAGAGACCCAGTACTTC.

The sample holds a few counts of this clonotype. This rearrangement joins TRBV27 to TRBJ2-1; a possible D gene is TRBD1 (6 bases). The CDR3 is 16 amino acids. The germline V gene has CDR1 MNHEY and CDR2 SMNVEV (reference sequence). The V gene lost 5 bases and the J gene lost 4 bases, with 18 bases spanning the gap. The chain's CDR3 is CASSQQTGWGYNEQFF. As DNA, the CDR3 is TGTGCCAGCAGTCAACAGACAGGCTGGGGTTACAATGAGCAGTTCTTC.

In its sample, this clonotype was seen many times. The chain carries TRBV27 and TRBJ2-7, with D uncertain. The CDR3 totals 13 residues. The ends were cut back, 3 bases at V and 2 bases at J, with 8 bases in the middle. The germline CDR1 and CDR2 sequences are MNHEY and SMNVEV (reference sequence). CDR3 bases: TGTGCCAGCAGTTTTGGCCTCCCCTACGAGCAGTACTTC. Its translation: CASSFGLPYEQYF.

The rearrangement uses TRBV7-6 and TRBJ2-7, with 8 positions matching TRBD1. The junction had 10 bases not matched to a gene; V was cut back by 1 base and J by 2 bases. Looked up from germline, CDR1 is SGHVS and CDR2 is FNYEAQ. The CDR3 totals 17 residues. CDR3 DNA sequence: TGTGCCAGCAGCTTAGACGGACAGGGAATTTCCCCCTACGAGCAGTACTTC. Translation gives CASSLDGQGISPYEQYF.

This chain uses TRBV2 with TRBJ2-5; D gene uncertain. Trimming shortened V by 3 bases and J by 1 base, and 3 bases separated the two germline ends. Germline loops: CDR1 SNHLY, CDR2 FYNNEI. The CDR3 runs to 12 residues. The CDR3 DNA follows: TGTGCCAGCAGTGATATCCAAGAGACCCAGTACTTC. It encodes CASSDIQETQYF.

The CDR3 DNA sequence: TGTGCCAGCAGTGACTACTTAGCGGGAGGTAATGACAATGAGCAGTTCTTC. This codes for CASSDYLAGGNDNEQFF. V and J are TRBV25-1 and TRBJ2-1; 10 bases align to TRBD2. Germline V lookup: CDR1 MGHDK, CDR2 SYGVNS. V gave up 3 bases and J gave up 5 bases; unmatched junction bases: 10. The CDR3 covers 17 residues.

The sample holds many counts of this clonotype. This CDR3 reads CSVEWAGELFF. The CDR3, as DNA: TGCAGCGTTGAATGGGCCGGGGAGCTGTTTTTT. This chain connects TRBV29-1 to TRBJ2-2, with D uncertain. V shed 2 bases and J shed 6 bases, with 4 bases lying between them. Looked up from germline, CDR1 is SQVTM and CDR2 is ANQGSEA. This CDR3 is 11 amino acids long.

This chain joins TRBV10-3 and TRBJ2-1; the match to TRBD1 covers 9 bases. After removal of 6 bases from V and 7 bases from J, the junction contained 10 bases not matched to a gene. This CDR3 contains 15 residues. Germline V gives CDR1 ENHRY, CDR2 SYGVKD. The CDR3 spells CAIRAGQGTVNEQFF. The CDR3 coding sequence is TGTGCCATCAGGGCAGGACAGGGGACGGTAAATGAGCAGTTCTTC.

This clonotype was picked up a small number of times. The rearrangement joins TRBV24-1 to TRBJ1-5; D is undetermined. The CDR3 has 14 residues. The V end lost 0 bases, the J end lost 3 bases, and 5 bases lay between the germline ends. Germline CDR1 is KGHDR and CDR2 is SFDVKD. CDR3 sequence reads: CATSDLQYNQPQHF. The DNA for the CDR3 is TGTGCCACCAGTGATTTGCAGTACAATCAGCCCCAGCATTTT.

Concerning this clonotype itself: A read error may explain this, as a much larger clone is one base away. The genes are TRBV29-1 and TRBJ2-1; 8 bases are a match to TRBD2. CDR1 and CDR2 (germline): SQVTM, ANQGSEA. The CDR3 loop spans 16 amino acids. CDR3 in amino acids: CIVEDASGLSYNEQFF. DNA of the CDR3: TGCATCGTTGAAGACGCTAGCGGGCTCTCCTACAATGAGCAGTTCTTC.

This clonotype was seen at least ten times. The chain is built from TRBV27 and TRBJ2-7; D unresolved. Germline assignment: CDR1 MNHEY and CDR2 SMNVEV (reference sequence). V lost 1 base to trimming and J lost 7 bases, with 2 bases between them. The CDR3 totals 10 residues. Written as DNA, the CDR3 is TGTGCCAGCAGTTTATGGGAGCAGTACTTC. This gives the protein CASSLWEQYF.

The J gene is TRBJ2-1, the V gene TRBV9; D is unresolved. The CDR3 covers 15 residues. Trimming cost V 1 base and J 0 bases, with 8 bases left between them. From germline, CDR1 is SGDLS and CDR2 YYNGEE. The CDR3 reads CASSVPPDSYNEQFF. The CDR3 region has the DNA TGTGCCAGCAGCGTACCGCCGGACTCCTACAATGAGCAGTTCTTC.

A single count supports this clonotype. The chain recombines TRBV4-3 with TRBJ2-1; 7 nucleotides agree with TRBD2. The ends lost 1 base at V and 4 bases at J; junction bases unmatched: 13. Germline-derived CDR1 and CDR2 are LGHNA and YSLEER. This CDR3 is built from 18 residues. This CDR3 is CASSQVPGEAGIYNEQFF. DNA of the CDR3: TGCGCCAGCAGCCAAGTTCCCGGTGAAGCGGGAATTTACAATGAGCAGTTCTTC.